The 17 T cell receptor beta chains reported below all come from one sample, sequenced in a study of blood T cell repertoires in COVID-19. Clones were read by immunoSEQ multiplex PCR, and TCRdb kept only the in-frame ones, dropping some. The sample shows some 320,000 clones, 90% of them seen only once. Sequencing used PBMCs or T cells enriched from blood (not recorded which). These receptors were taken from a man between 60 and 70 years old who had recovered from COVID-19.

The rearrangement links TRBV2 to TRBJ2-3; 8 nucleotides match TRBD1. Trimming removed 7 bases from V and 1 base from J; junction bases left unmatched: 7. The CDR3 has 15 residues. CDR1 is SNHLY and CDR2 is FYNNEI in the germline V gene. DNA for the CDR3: TGTGCCAGCAATAAAAGGACAGGGCGCACAGATACGCAGTATTTT. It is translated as CASNKRTGRTDTQYF. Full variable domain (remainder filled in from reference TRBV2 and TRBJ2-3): EPEVTQTPSHQVTQMGQEVILRCVPISNHLYFYWYRQILGQKVEFLVSFYNNEISEKSEIFDDQFSVERPDGSNFTLKIRSTKLEDSAMYFCASNKRTGRTDTQYFGPGTRLTVL.

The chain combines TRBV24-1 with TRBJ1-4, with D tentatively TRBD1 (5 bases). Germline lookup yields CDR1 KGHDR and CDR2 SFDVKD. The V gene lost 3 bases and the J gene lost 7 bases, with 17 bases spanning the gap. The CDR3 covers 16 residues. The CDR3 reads CATSDPGGDGSEKLFF. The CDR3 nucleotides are TGTGCCACCAGTGATCCCGGCGGGGACGGGAGTGAAAAACTGTTTTTT.

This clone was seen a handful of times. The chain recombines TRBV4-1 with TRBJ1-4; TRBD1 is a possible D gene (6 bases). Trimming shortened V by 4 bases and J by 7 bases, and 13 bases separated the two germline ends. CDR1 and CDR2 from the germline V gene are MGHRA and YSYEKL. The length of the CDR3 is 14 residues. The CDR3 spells CASSLTGLSEKLFF. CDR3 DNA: TGCGCCAGCAGCCTAACAGGGTTGAGTGAAAAACTGTTTTTT.

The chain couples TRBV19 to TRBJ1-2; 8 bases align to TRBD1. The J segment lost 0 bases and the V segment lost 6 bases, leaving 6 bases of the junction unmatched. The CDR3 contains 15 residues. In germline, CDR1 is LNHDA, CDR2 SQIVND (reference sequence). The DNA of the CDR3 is TGTGCCAGTAGAGCTACAGGGGGGACTAACTATGGCTACACCTTC. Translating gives CASRATGGTNYGYTF.

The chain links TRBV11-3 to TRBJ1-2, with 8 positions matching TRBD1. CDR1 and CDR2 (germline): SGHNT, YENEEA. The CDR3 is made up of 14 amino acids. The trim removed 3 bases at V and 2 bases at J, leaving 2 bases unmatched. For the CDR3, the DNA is TGTGCCAGCAGCTTGGGACAGGCAAACTATGGCTACACCTTC. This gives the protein CASSLGQANYGYTF.

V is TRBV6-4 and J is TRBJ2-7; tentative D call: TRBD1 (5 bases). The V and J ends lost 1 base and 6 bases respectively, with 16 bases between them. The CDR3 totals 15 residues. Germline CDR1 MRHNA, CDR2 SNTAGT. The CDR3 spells CASSDLGRDSGEQYF. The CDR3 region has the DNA TGTGCCAGCAGTGACTTGGGCAGGGATTCTGGCGAGCAGTACTTC.

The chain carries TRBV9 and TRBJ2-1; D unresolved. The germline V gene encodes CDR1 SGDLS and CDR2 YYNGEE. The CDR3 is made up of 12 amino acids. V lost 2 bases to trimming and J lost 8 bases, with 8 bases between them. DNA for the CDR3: TGTGCCAGCAGCGTTCGACAAGATGAGCAGTTCTTC. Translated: CASSVRQDEQFF.

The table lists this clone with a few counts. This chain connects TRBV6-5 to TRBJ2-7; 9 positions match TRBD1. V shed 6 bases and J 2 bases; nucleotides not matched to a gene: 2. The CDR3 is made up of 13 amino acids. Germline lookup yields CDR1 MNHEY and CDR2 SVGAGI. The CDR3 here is CASRGTGPYEQYF. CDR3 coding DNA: TGTGCCAGCAGGGGGACAGGGCCCTACGAGCAGTACTTC.

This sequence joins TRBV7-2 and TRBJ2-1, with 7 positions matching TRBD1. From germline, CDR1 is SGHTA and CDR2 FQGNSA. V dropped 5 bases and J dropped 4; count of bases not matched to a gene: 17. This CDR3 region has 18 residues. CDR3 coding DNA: TGTGCCAGCAGCACGAGACGAGGGGGCCGATTAGTGTACAATGAGCAGTTCTTC. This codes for CASSTRRGGRLVYNEQFF.

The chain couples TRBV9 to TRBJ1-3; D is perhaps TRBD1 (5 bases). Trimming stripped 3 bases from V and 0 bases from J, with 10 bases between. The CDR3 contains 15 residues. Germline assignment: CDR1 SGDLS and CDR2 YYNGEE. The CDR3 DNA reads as TGTGCCAGCAGCGATACAGGAAACTCTGGAAACACCATATATTTT. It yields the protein CASSDTGNSGNTIYF.

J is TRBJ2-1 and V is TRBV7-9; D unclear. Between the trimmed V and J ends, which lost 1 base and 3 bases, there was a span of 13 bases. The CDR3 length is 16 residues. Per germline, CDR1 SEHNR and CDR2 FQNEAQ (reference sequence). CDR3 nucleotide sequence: TGTGCCAGCAGCTTAGATCTCTCCGGTGTCTACAATGAGCAGTTCTTC. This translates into CASSLDLSGVYNEQFF. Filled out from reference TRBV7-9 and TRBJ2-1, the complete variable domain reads DTGVSQNPRHKITKRGQNVTFRCDPISEHNRLYWYRQTLGQGPEFLTYFQNEAQLEKSRLLSDRFSAERPKGSFSTLEIQRTEQGDSAMYLCASSLDLSGVYNEQFFGPGTRLTVL.

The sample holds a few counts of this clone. The CDR3 sequence: CASSQEAGTSGYEQYF. The CDR3 region has the DNA TGTGCCAGCAGCCAAGAAGCCGGGACTAGCGGCTACGAGCAGTACTTC. V gene TRBV4-2 combines with J gene TRBJ2-7; 11 positions match TRBD2. Germline V gives CDR1 LGHNA, CDR2 YNFKEQ. CDR3 length: 16 amino acids. V lost 0 bases, J lost 3 bases, and 4 bases stayed unmatched.

The CDR3 DNA sequence: TGTGCCACCAGTGATATGGGGACTAGCGCTAAAGAGACCCAGTACTTC. Translated, it gives CATSDMGTSAKETQYF. V gene TRBV24-1 combines with J gene TRBJ2-5; TRBD2 matches at 10 bases. Germline CDR1 reads KGHDR; CDR2 reads SFDVKD. The CDR3 is 16 amino acids. J gave up 3 bases and V 3 bases, and 6 bases lay outside the gene matches.

The CDR3, as DNA: TGTGCCAGTAGTATGACAGGGGATTACGAGACCCAGTACTTC. Its protein product is CASSMTGDYETQYF. The V and J genes are TRBV19 and TRBJ2-5, with 8 positions matching TRBD1. Germline CDR1 LNHDA, CDR2 SQIVND (reference sequence). CDR3 size: 14 residues. V gave up 3 bases and J gave up 5 bases; unmatched junction bases: 5.

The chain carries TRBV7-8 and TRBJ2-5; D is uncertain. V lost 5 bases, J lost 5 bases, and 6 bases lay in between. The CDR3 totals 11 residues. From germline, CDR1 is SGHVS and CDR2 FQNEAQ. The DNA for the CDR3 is TGTGCCAGCAGCCCTATGGAGACCCAGTACTTC. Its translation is CASSPMETQYF.

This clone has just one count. Written as DNA, the CDR3 is TGTGCCAGCAGTTACCTTAAGAGCGGTCAGCCCCAGCATTTT. It is translated as CASSYLKSGQPQHF. V usage is TRBV6-5 and J usage is TRBJ1-5; D is unresolved. The V gene's germline CDR1 is MNHEY and CDR2 SVGAGI. There are 14 residues in the CDR3. The germline V and J ends were trimmed by 2 bases and 6 bases, with 11 bases remaining between them.

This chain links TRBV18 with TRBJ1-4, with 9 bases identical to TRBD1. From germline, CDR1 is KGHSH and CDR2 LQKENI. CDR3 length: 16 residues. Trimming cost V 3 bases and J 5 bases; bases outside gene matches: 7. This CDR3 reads CASSPLPGTGNEKLFF. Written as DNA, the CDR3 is TGTGCCAGCTCACCGCTCCCCGGGACAGGGAATGAAAAACTGTTTTTT.